This T cell receptor beta chain was profiled in a study of liver allograft versus peripheral blood T cells. Study as a whole: Recipients' peripheral blood served as the comparator for T cell receptor repertoires in transplanted livers.

TCRdb used MiXCR to reprocess the reads, holding one entry per CDR3 protein. Altogether over 10,000 distinct CDR3 sequences are present, around 18% being singletons, with the ten largest covering about 2%. With V trimmed by 3 bases and J by 5 bases, 5 bases remained unmatched. Germline assignment: CDR1 DFQATT and CDR2 SNEGSKA (reference sequence). This CDR3 contains 14 residues. The TCR comes from a human patient who had a liver transplant. Some of the T cells might come from the graft donor. This chain uses TRBV20-1 with TRBJ2-3, with 10 bases that match TRBD1. CDR3 sequence: CSASSDRGGDTQYF. For the CDR3, the DNA is TGCAGTGCTAGTTCGGACAGGGGGGGAGATACGCAGTATTTT.